The 17 T cell receptor beta chains reported below all come from one sample, sequenced in a study of TIL therapy for anti-PD-1-resistant metastatic lung cancer (dated by TCRdb to about 2021). The immunoSEQ v3 hsTCRB kit was used to amplify TCR beta CDR3 regions from genomic DNA through bias-controlled multiplex PCR. TCRdb carries this immuneACCESS record with in-frame sequences only. Its versions omit some clonotypes, under half of them owing to an unresolved V gene in the studies checked, with the rest unexplained. The sample contains around 100,000 clones, 65% of them found a single time. The top ten clonotypes cover about 10% of the sample. In the paper's terms, the time point label means: pre-treatment sample, taken before nivolumab and TIL therapy. Excised metastases, mostly pleural nodules or supraclavicular lymph nodes, were used as baseline tumor samples and were taken from the same resection from which TIL were grown.

Sequences were derived from tumor tissue, sampled at baseline. These receptors all come from a person between 25 and 79 years old with non-small cell lung cancer.

The CDR3 DNA reads as TGTGCCAGCAGTTCCCCTGGGGTAGCGGGATCCCGGGAGCAGTACTTC. It translates to CASSSPGVAGSREQYF. The chain carries TRBV28 and TRBJ2-7; 8 bases are shared with TRBD2. V lost 4 bases, J lost 7 bases, and 15 bases stayed unmatched. Germline loops: CDR1 MDHEN, CDR2 SYDVKM. CDR3 length: 16 amino acids.

This sequence joins TRBV11-2 and TRBJ1-6; D gene uncertain. Germline lookup yields CDR1 SGHAT and CDR2 FQNNGV. The CDR3 is 13 residues long. The germline V and J ends were trimmed by 1 base and 13 bases, with 11 bases remaining between them. The CDR3: CASSLVGIYPLHF. The CDR3 bases are TGTGCCAGCAGCTTAGTAGGGATATACCCCCTCCACTTT. The full variable domain, in which reference TRBV11-2 and TRBJ1-6 provide the parts outside the CDR3, is EAGVAQSPRYKIIEKRQSVAFWCNPISGHATLYWYQQILGQGPKLLIQFQNNGVVDDSQLPKDRFSAERLKGVDSTLKIQPAKLEDSAVYLCASSLVGIYPLHFGNGTRLTVT.

The table lists this clone with a few counts. V and J are TRBV7-2 and TRBJ2-4; the match to TRBD2 covers 7 bases. Germline V CDR1 and CDR2: SGHTA, FQGNSA. CDR3 length: 13 amino acids. J gave up 8 bases and V 3 bases, and 4 bases lay outside the gene matches. CDR3 sequence reads: CASSFKGGDIQYF. In DNA form, the CDR3 reads TGTGCCAGCAGCTTCAAGGGAGGGGACATTCAGTACTTC.

This clone was detected a few times. CDR3 DNA: TGTGCCAGCAGCTTTTTGATCATCCCCCTACGGGGGAACACTGAAGCTTTCTTT. It codes for CASSFLIIPLRGNTEAFF. The chain uses TRBV12-1 and TRBJ1-1. TRBV12-1 is tagged as a pseudogene. The CDR3 extends over 18 amino acids.

V usage is TRBV5-5 and J usage is TRBJ1-2, with D hard to call. V was clipped by 2 bases and J by 4 bases, with 15 bases between them. This CDR3 contains 15 residues. Per the germline V gene, CDR1 is SGHKS and CDR2 is YYEKEE (reference sequence). CDR3 in amino acids: CASSFWSGDFYGYTF. In DNA form, the CDR3 reads TGTGCCAGCAGCTTCTGGTCAGGAGATTTCTATGGCTACACCTTC.

This chain joins TRBV7-3 and TRBJ2-5, with 7 bases fitting TRBD1. V shed 0 bases, J shed 2 bases, and the junction held 3 bases outside the gene matches. The CDR3 has 15 amino acids. From germline, CDR1 is SGHTA and CDR2 FQGTGA. This CDR3 reads CASSLTRDSQETQYF. The DNA for the CDR3 is TGTGCCAGCAGCTTAACGAGGGACAGTCAAGAGACCCAGTACTTC.

This rearrangement joins TRBV15 to TRBJ2-3; 8 bases match TRBD2. V shed 6 bases and J 0 bases; nucleotides not matched to a gene: 2. CDR1 and CDR2 from the germline V gene are LNHNV and YYDKDF (reference sequence). The CDR3 consists of 14 residues. The CDR3 DNA follows: TGTGCCACCAGAATAGCGGGGAGCACAGATACGCAGTATTTT. This translates into CATRIAGSTDTQYF.

This chain joins TRBV5-6 and TRBJ1-2; D is possibly TRBD1 (5 bases). V was pared by 5 bases and J by 4 bases, with 18 bases between. The CDR3 contains 15 residues. Germline V gene sequence: CDR1 SGHDT, CDR2 YYEEEE. CDR3 sequence reads: CASRTLGTGAYGYTF. The DNA for the CDR3 is TGTGCCAGCAGGACATTGGGGACTGGGGCCTATGGCTACACCTTC.

Here the CDR3 reads CASSSGAGRLNYGYTF. CDR3 DNA: TGTGCCAGCAGTTCGGGCGCAGGGCGCTTAAACTATGGCTACACCTTC. V usage is TRBV28 and J usage is TRBJ1-2, with a possible D match to TRBD1 (5 bases). V lost 4 bases to trimming and J lost 2 bases, with 17 bases between them. This CDR3 has 16 residues. CDR1 and CDR2 (germline): MDHEN, SYDVKM.

This sequence joins TRBV12-5 and TRBJ2-1; D might be TRBD2 (5 bases). V was cut by 4 bases and J by 12 bases, with 25 bases left in between. The germline gives CDR1 LGHNT, CDR2 FRNRAP. The CDR3 length is 16 residues. Written as DNA, the CDR3 is TGTGCTAGTGGTTCCAACCGGGATCCCTACAATGATGGGCAGTTCTTC. Encoded protein: CASGSNRDPYNDGQFF. The full variable domain, with the rest looked up from reference TRBV12-5 and TRBJ2-1, is DARVTQTPRHKVTEMGQEVTMRCQPILGHNTVFWYRQTMMQGLELLAYFRNRAPLDDSGMPKDRFSAEMPDATLATLKIQPSEPRDSAVYFCASGSNRDPYNDGQFFGPGTRLTVL.

Sample share makes this clone medium-sized (0.01 to 0.1%). V gene TRBV5-1 combines with J gene TRBJ2-1; weak D call: TRBD1 (5 bases). V lost 2 bases and J lost 12, with 12 bases in between. The germline CDR1 and CDR2 sequences are SGHRS and YFSETQ. CDR3 length: 12 residues. CDR3 residues: CASSLGAYWQFF. For the CDR3, the DNA is TGCGCCAGCAGCTTAGGGGCTTATTGGCAGTTCTTC.

The rearrangement joins TRBV9 to TRBJ2-5; 8 nucleotides match TRBD1. There are 13 residues in the CDR3. Germline CDR1 is SGDLS and CDR2 is YYNGEE. The ends lost 3 bases at V and 4 bases at J; junction bases unmatched: 2. The CDR3 region has the DNA TGTGCCAGCAGCGCCGGACAGGGAGAGACCCAGTACTTC. Translated, it gives CASSAGQGETQYF.

The chain is built from TRBV20-1 and TRBJ1-1, with 7 bases matching TRBD1. The ends lost 3 bases at V and 1 base at J; junction bases unmatched: 2. Germline V gene data show CDR1 as DFQATT and CDR2 as SNEGSKA (reference sequence). This CDR3 has 13 residues. CDR3 bases: TGCAGTGCTAGTAGGACAGGGAACACTGAAGCTTTCTTT. This encodes CSASRTGNTEAFF.

The chain is built from TRBV27 and TRBJ1-3; D is uncertain. V lost 11 bases and J lost 0, with 14 bases in between. The germline CDR1 and CDR2 sequences are MNHEY and SMNVEV (reference sequence). This CDR3 has 14 amino acids. The CDR3 here is CALGKGFSGNTIYF. Written as DNA, the CDR3 is TGTGCCTTAGGCAAGGGTTTCTCTGGAAACACCATATATTTT.

The chain links TRBV25-1 to TRBJ1-5; a possible D gene is TRBD1 (6 bases). V lost 6 bases and J 6 bases, leaving 12 bases between the germline ends. Per germline, CDR1 MGHDK and CDR2 SYGVNS. CDR3 size: 13 residues. The CDR3 spells CASSEGGGQPQHF. The CDR3 coding sequence is TGTGCCAGCAGCGAAGGGGGTGGTCAGCCCCAGCATTTT.

The V and J genes are TRBV4-1 and TRBJ2-4; D is uncertain. The CDR3 covers 17 residues. Trimming took 0 bases from V and 7 from J, leaving 19 bases between them. Per germline, CDR1 MGHRA and CDR2 YSYEKL. This CDR3 is CASSQDGIPRGRNIQYF. The CDR3 bases are TGCGCCAGCAGCCAAGATGGGATCCCCCGAGGTCGGAACATTCAGTACTTC.

This clone was detected a few times. V gene TRBV5-1 combines with J gene TRBJ2-2, with a tentative D call TRBD2 (6 bases). V gave up 0 bases and J gave up 1 base, with 10 bases separating them. The CDR3 has 16 amino acids. Germline loops: CDR1 SGHRS, CDR2 YFSETQ. The CDR3 DNA reads TGCGCCAGCAGCTTGGTATACGGGGGGAACACCGGGGAGCTGTTTTTT. Translating gives CASSLVYGGNTGELFF.